The clone carrying this T cell receptor (beta chain) was counted a few times. The data were taken from a study of blood T cells in healthy people across ages. The second PCR ran about 6 to 12 cycles with a sample-barcoded 5' primer and J-beta primers. Every cDNA molecule bore a tag from a template-switch adaptor containing 12 random nucleotides. TCRdb redid the calling of the 5' RACE reads with MiXCR, one entry per CDR3 protein. The profile shows about 570,000 distinct CDR3 sequences, 25% to 30% of them singletons. Isolated PBMCs totaled at least 6 million in each sample. Trimming pared 4 bases from V and 8 bases from J, leaving 12 bases between. Germline V gives CDR1 MNHEY, CDR2 SMNVEV (reference sequence). CDR3 length: 14 residues.

V is TRBV27 and J is TRBJ1-6; possibly TRBD1 for D (5 bases). The clonotype originates from a woman in her 70s in good health. The specimen sequenced was blood. CDR3 sequence (DNA): TGTGCCAGCAGTTGGGGGACGGACTATTCACCCCTCCACTTT. As protein: CASSWGTDYSPLHF.